A single sample gave rise to the 8 T cell receptor beta chains below, sequenced in a study of cytomegalovirus exposure and HLA in healthy donors. 60 Vbeta and 13 Jbeta primers were used in PCR. Clones were read by immunoSEQ multiplex PCR, and TCRdb kept only the in-frame ones, dropping some. The sample yields about 160,000 clones, almost 80% seen once. The sequenced sample was PBMCs. The receptors originated from a male donor in good health and CMV-seronegative.

The rearrangement links TRBV19 to TRBJ1-1; unclear D gene. Trimming cost V 5 bases and J 1 base, with 17 bases left between them. Per germline, CDR1 LNHDA and CDR2 SQIVND (reference sequence). This CDR3 contains 16 residues. This CDR3 is CASSPRGSVTNTEAFF. The CDR3 nucleotides are TGTGCCAGTAGTCCCCGTGGCAGTGTAACGAACACTGAAGCTTTCTTT.

The chain couples TRBV5-1 to TRBJ2-7; 7 positions match TRBD2. After removal of 1 base from V and 7 bases from J, the junction contained 8 bases not matched to a gene. The germline gives CDR1 SGHRS, CDR2 YFSETQ. This CDR3 region has 14 residues. The CDR3 loop is CASSLTPGEGEQYF. CDR3 bases: TGCGCCAGCAGCTTGACTCCCGGGGAGGGGGAGCAGTACTTC.

The chain has TRBV30 and TRBJ2-7; TRBD1 might be the D (6 bases). This CDR3 region has 15 residues. CDR1 and CDR2 (germline): GTSNPN, SVGIG (reference sequence). V dropped 1 base and J dropped 3 bases, with 16 bases sitting between them. CDR3: CAWSGGLGAHYEQYF. The DNA for the CDR3 is TGTGCCTGGAGTGGTGGACTGGGGGCACACTACGAGCAGTACTTC.

The V and J genes are TRBV2 and TRBJ1-5; 7 bases are shared with TRBD1. Trimming at V came to 0 bases and at J to 5 bases, leaving 1 base not matched to a gene. This CDR3 comprises 14 residues. Germline V lookup: CDR1 SNHLY, CDR2 FYNNEI. This chain's CDR3 is CASSEARGHQPQHF. CDR3 nucleotides: TGTGCCAGCAGTGAAGCTAGGGGGCATCAGCCCCAGCATTTT. The whole variable domain, remainder taken from reference TRBV2 and TRBJ1-5, is EPEVTQTPSHQVTQMGQEVILRCVPISNHLYFYWYRQILGQKVEFLVSFYNNEISEKSEIFDDQFSVERPDGSNFTLKIRSTKLEDSAMYFCASSEARGHQPQHFGDGTRLSIL.

This chain connects TRBV6-6 to TRBJ2-3; D is possibly TRBD2 (6 bases). This CDR3 spans 13 amino acids. V lost 7 bases and J 0 bases, leaving 8 bases between the germline ends. Germline V gene data show CDR1 as MNHNY and CDR2 as SVGAGI (reference sequence). The CDR3: CASNGGSTDTQYF. CDR3 nucleotides: TGTGCCAGCAATGGAGGGAGCACAGATACGCAGTATTTT.

V and J are TRBV10-3 and TRBJ1-1, with TRBD1 as a possible D gene (5 bases). From germline, CDR1 is ENHRY and CDR2 SYGVKD. V lost 4 bases to trimming and J lost 4 bases, with 7 bases between them. The CDR3 length is 12 residues. The CDR3 nucleotides are TGTGCCATCAGTGTGCAGGGCACTGAAGCTTTCTTT. Translated: CAISVQGTEAFF.

To note about this clone: A junction end diverges from the germline sequence, so it may reflect a read error. Other DNA sequences in this specimen translate into the identical CDR3. The V gene is TRBV11-2, the J gene TRBJ2-2; 9 positions match TRBD1. The length of the CDR3 is 18 residues. The germline CDR1 and CDR2 sequences are SGHAT and FQNNGV. The CDR3 region is CASSFTQGQGLNTGELFF. Here the CDR3 DNA reads TGCGCCAGCAGCTTCACCCAGGGACAGGGCTTGAACACCGGGGAGCTGTTTTTT.

This chain connects TRBV6-6 to TRBJ2-2; the match to TRBD2 covers 8 bases. Germline loops: CDR1 MNHNY, CDR2 SVGAGI (reference sequence). Trimming at V came to 5 bases and at J to 8 bases, leaving 7 bases not matched to a gene. This CDR3 comprises 14 residues. CDR3 sequence reads: CASSASGSPGELFF. CDR3 sequence (DNA): TGTGCCAGCAGTGCGAGCGGGAGCCCGGGGGAGCTGTTTTTT.